This T cell receptor (beta chain) was documented in a study of T cell changes during pregnancy in multiple sclerosis. Clones were read by immunoSEQ multiplex PCR, and TCRdb kept only the in-frame ones, dropping some. The repertoire consists of approximately 63,000 clones, with around 92% occurring once and the leading ten covering 2% to 2.5%. This clone occurred once. Losses at the gene ends were 5 bases for V and 3 bases for J; bases not matched to a gene: 4. The CDR3 has 14 amino acids. Looked up from germline, CDR1 is MDHEN and CDR2 is SYDVKM. The V gene is TRBV28, the J gene TRBJ2-1, with 7 bases fitting TRBD2. This clonotype was obtained from a female donor in good health, enrolled as a control in a pregnancy study. The source material was peripheral blood, sampled in the third trimester of pregnancy. Written as DNA, the CDR3 is TGTGCCAGCAGTGTTAGCGGGTACTACAATGAGCAGTTCTTC. Translating gives CASSVSGYYNEQFF.